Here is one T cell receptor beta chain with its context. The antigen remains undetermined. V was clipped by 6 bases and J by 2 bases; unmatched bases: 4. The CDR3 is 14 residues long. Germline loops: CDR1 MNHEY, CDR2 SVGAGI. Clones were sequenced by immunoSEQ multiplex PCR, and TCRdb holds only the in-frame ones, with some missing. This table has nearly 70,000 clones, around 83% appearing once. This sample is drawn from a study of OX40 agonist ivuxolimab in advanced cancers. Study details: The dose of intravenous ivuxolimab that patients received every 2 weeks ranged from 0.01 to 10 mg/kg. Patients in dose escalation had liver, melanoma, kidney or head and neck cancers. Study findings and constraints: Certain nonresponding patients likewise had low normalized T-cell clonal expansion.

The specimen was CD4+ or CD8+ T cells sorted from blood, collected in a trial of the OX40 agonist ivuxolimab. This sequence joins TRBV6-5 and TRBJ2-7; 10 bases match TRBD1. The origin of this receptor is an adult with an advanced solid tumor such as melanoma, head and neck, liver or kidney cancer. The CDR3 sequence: CASRPGTGAYEQYF. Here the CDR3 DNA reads TGTGCCAGCAGACCCGGGACAGGGGCCTACGAGCAGTACTTC.